This record looks at one T cell receptor beta chain sequence and its context. Its antigen is as yet unknown. Here immunoSEQ multiplex PCR was the method, and the copy in TCRdb shows in-frame clones only, minus some. The sample has 25,000 to 35,000 clones, around 77% seen once; the top ten hold about 16%. This sample was taken from a study of T cells in localized non-small cell lung cancer. Study-wide results and limits: In adjacent lung appeared a median around 62 of the top 100 tumor clones.

Germline CDR1 and CDR2: MNHEY and SMNVEV (reference sequence). The length of the CDR3 is 12 residues. V shed 6 bases and J shed 4 bases, with 7 bases lying between them. The source is a male donor aged 60 or older with stage III squamous cell lung carcinoma. This chain joins TRBV27 and TRBJ1-5; unclear D gene. The sample in question was peripheral blood, obtained before any cancer treatment. CDR3 DNA sequence: TGTGCCAGCAGCCCGACTAATCAGCCCCAGCATTTT. Translation gives CASSPTNQPQHF.